This paragraph reports one TCR beta chain. This entry belongs to a study of CD8+ T cells in alopecia areata. The treatment is: oral pan-JAK inhibitor, 5-10 mg twice daily. This CDR3 comprises 13 residues. V lost 7 bases and J lost 8, with 18 bases in between. Germline CDR1 and CDR2: SGHTA and FQGTGA. As the sequencing template, cDNA was produced by extracting RNA and reverse transcribing it. Data came from immunoSEQ multiplex PCR; TCRdb stores just in-frame clones and leaves some out. The sample holds about 180,000 clones, roughly half seen once. This receptor was obtained from a human donor with alopecia areata. The sample was CD8+ T cells sorted from blood, taken at week 52, from a patient treated with tofacitinib. The chain links TRBV7-3 to TRBJ2-7; D remains ambiguous. CDR3 bases: TGTGCCAGCACATCGGGCCCCACGGTCCAGCAGTACTTC. As protein: CASTSGPTVQQYF.